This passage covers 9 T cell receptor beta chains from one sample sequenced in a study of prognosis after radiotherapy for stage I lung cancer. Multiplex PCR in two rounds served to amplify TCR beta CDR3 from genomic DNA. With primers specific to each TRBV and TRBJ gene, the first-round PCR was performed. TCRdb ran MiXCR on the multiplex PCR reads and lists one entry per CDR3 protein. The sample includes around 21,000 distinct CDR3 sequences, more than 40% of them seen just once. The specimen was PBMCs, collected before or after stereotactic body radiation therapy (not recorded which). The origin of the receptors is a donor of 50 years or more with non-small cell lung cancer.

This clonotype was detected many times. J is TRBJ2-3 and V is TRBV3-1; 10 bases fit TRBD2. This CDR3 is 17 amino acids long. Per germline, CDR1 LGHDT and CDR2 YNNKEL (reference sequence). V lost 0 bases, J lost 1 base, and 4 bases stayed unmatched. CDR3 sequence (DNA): TGTGCCAGCAGCCAAGATCTAGCGGGAGTCGGCACAGATACGCAGTATTTT. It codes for CASSQDLAGVGTDTQYF.

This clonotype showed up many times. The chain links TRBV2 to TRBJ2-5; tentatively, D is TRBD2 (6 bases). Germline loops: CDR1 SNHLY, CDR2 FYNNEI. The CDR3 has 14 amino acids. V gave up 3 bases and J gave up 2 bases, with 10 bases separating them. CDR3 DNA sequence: TGTGCCAGCAGTGATGTAGCGGTTCAAGAGACCCAGTACTTC. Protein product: CASSDVAVQETQYF.

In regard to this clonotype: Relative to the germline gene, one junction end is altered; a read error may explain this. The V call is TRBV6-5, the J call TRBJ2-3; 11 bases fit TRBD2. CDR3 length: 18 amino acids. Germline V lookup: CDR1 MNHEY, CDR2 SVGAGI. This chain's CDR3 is CTSSYTPGLAVREDTQYF. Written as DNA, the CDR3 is TGTACCAGCAGTTACACACCGGGACTAGCGGTAAGAGAAGATACGCAGTATTTT.

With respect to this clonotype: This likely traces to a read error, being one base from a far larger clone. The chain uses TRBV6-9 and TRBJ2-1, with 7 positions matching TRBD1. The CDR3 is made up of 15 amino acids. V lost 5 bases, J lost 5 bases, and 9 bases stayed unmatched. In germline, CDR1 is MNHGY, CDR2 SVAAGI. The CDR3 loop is CASSNPRTGNNEQFF. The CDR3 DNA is TGTGCCAGCAGTAATCCTCGGACAGGAAACAATGAGCAGTTCTTC.

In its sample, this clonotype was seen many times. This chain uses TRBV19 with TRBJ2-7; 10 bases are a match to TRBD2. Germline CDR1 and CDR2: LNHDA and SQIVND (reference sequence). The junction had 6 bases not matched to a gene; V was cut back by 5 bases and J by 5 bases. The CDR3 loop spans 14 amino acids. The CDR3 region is CASSSLAGAHEQYF. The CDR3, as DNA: TGTGCCAGTAGTTCTCTAGCGGGAGCCCACGAGCAGTACTTC. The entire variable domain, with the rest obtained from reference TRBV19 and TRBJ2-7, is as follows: DGGITQSPKYLFRKEGQNVTLSCEQNLNHDAMYWYRQDPGQGLRLIYYSQIVNDFQKGDIAEGYSVSREKKESFPLTVTSAQKNPTAFYLCASSSLAGAHEQYFGPGTRLTVT.

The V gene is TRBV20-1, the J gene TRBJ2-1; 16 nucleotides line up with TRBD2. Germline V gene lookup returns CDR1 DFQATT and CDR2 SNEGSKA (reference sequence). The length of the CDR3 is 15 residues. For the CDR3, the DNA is TGCAGCCCTAGCCGGGGACTAGCGGGAGGGGGTGAGCAGTTCTTC. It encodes CSPSRGLAGGGEQFF.

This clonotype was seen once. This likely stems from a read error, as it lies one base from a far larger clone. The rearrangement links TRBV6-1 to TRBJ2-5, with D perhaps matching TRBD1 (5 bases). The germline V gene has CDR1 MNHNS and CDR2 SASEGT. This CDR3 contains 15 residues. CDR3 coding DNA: TGTGCCAGCAGGAGGACAATTGGACCAGAAGATACCCAGTACTTC. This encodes CASRRTIGPEDTQYF.

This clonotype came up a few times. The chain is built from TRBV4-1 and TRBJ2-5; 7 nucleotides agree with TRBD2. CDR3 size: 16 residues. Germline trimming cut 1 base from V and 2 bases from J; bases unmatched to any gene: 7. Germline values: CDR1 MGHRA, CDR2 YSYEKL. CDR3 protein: CASSQGVAGVQETQYF. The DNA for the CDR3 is TGCGCCAGCAGCCAAGGCGTCGCGGGAGTGCAAGAGACCCAGTACTTC.

The CDR3 DNA follows: TGTGCCTGGAGTGGTCTGTCGGAGACCCAGTACTTC. This gives the protein CAWSGLSETQYF. The chain carries TRBV30 and TRBJ2-5; the D is unclear. The CDR3 loop spans 12 amino acids. V was shortened by 1 base and J by 5 bases, with 8 bases between the two germline ends. Germline loops: CDR1 GTSNPN, CDR2 SVGIG (reference sequence). Together with reference TRBV30 and TRBJ2-5, the CDR3 gives the full variable domain: SQTIHQWPATLVQPVGSPLSLECTVEGTSNPNLYWYRQAAGRGLQLLFYSVGIGQISSEVPQNLSASRPQDRQFILSSKKLLLSDSGFYLCAWSGLSETQYFGPGTRLLVL.